A single sample is the source of the 14 T cell receptor beta chains below, sequenced in a study of shared clonotypes between healthy human individuals. Measured with immunoSEQ multiplex PCR; TCRdb has only the in-frame clones, and not every one. The data contain fewer than 650,000 clones, around 80% of them singletons. The sequencing sample was made of PBMCs. The origin of the receptors is a woman in her thirties or forties in good health. Some clones in this sample may be carry-over from other donors' samples.

This rearrangement joins TRBV7-2 to TRBJ2-5; D is undetermined. This CDR3 is 14 amino acids long. Between the trimmed V and J ends, which lost 2 bases and 2 bases, there was a span of 9 bases. In germline, CDR1 is SGHTA, CDR2 FQGNSA. CDR3 amino acids: CASSLFSLQETQYF. Written as DNA, the CDR3 is TGTGCCAGCAGCTTATTTAGCCTACAAGAGACCCAGTACTTC.

The chain carries TRBV4-3 and TRBJ1-2, with D unclear. The V end lost 0 bases, the J end lost 7 bases, and 21 bases lay between the germline ends. The CDR3 has 17 residues. Germline lookup yields CDR1 LGHNA and CDR2 YSLEER. CDR3 loop: CASSQEFGRVQSSGYTF. The CDR3 nucleotides are TGCGCCAGCAGCCAAGAGTTTGGGAGGGTACAAAGTAGTGGCTACACCTTC.

J is TRBJ1-5 and V is TRBV6-1, with a weak D call TRBD1 (6 bases). The CDR3 spans 16 residues. The germline V gene encodes CDR1 MNHNS and CDR2 SASEGT. V was cut by 4 bases and J by 6 bases, with 19 bases left in between. The CDR3 is CASSADRSVYFQPQHF. CDR3 DNA sequence: TGTGCCAGCAGTGCCGACAGGTCCGTGTATTTTCAGCCCCAGCATTTT.

V gene TRBV6-6 combines with J gene TRBJ2-3; the D is unclear. The CDR3 totals 13 residues. The V end lost 7 bases, the J end lost 4 bases, and 12 bases lay between the germline ends. Looked up from germline, CDR1 is MNHNY and CDR2 is SVGAGI (reference sequence). CDR3 coding DNA: TGTGCCAGCACCCCTATAGGTTCAGATACGCAGTATTTT. Residues: CASTPIGSDTQYF.

The chain employs TRBV7-2 and TRBJ2-1; perhaps TRBD2 as D (6 bases). V was clipped by 3 bases and J by 2 bases, with 14 bases between them. The CDR3 runs to 16 residues. Germline V gene lookup returns CDR1 SGHTA and CDR2 FQGNSA. CDR3 coding DNA: TGTGCCAGCAGCTTTTCATCGGGGGAACCCTACAATGAGCAGTTCTTC. This sequence encodes CASSFSSGEPYNEQFF.

This clone was recorded at least ten times. The chain uses TRBV27 and TRBJ1-1; the match to TRBD1 covers 7 bases. CDR3 length equals 14 residues. The V gene's germline CDR1 is MNHEY and CDR2 SMNVEV (reference sequence). The trim removed 4 bases at V and 7 bases at J, leaving 9 bases unmatched. This CDR3 is CASSWDSPEGEAFF. CDR3 DNA: TGTGCCAGCAGTTGGGACAGCCCTGAGGGTGAAGCTTTCTTT.

This chain uses TRBV7-3 with TRBJ2-7; 15 bases are a match to TRBD2. The CDR3 has 17 residues. Germline V gene sequence: CDR1 SGHTA, CDR2 FQGTGA. Trimming cost V 5 bases and J 6 bases; bases outside gene matches: 11. CDR3 DNA: TGTGCCAGCAGCCCATCCCCGGGACTAGCGGGAGGAACCGAGCAGTACTTC. Translating it yields CASSPSPGLAGGTEQYF.

This clone was detected only a few times. The CDR3 spells CATTLTGTTMTEAFF. In nucleotides, the CDR3 is TGTGCCACCACACTAACCGGGACAACTATGACTGAAGCTTTCTTT. The J gene is TRBJ1-1, the V gene TRBV15; D possibly corresponds to TRBD1 (6 bases). CDR3 length equals 15 residues. Trimming took 7 bases from V and 5 from J, leaving 20 bases between them. CDR1 is LNHNV, CDR2 YYDKDF, per germline (reference sequence). Full variable domain (remainder filled in from reference TRBV15 and TRBJ1-1): DAMVIQNPRYQVTQFGKPVTLSCSQTLNHNVMYWYQQKSSQAPKLLFHYYDKDFNNEADTPDNFQSRRPNTSFCFLDIRSPGLGDTAMYLCATTLTGTTMTEAFFGQGTRLTVV.

This clone has just a few counts. The CDR3 DNA is TGCGCCAGCAGCTTGGGAGCTAGCGGGACCGCTAGCACAGATACGCAGTATTTT. Amino acids: CASSLGASGTASTDTQYF. J is TRBJ2-3 and V is TRBV5-1, with 9 bases matching TRBD2. The junction had 8 bases not matched to a gene; V was cut back by 0 bases and J by 0 bases. Germline values: CDR1 SGHRS, CDR2 YFSETQ. The CDR3 is 18 residues long.

This clone occurred once. V usage is TRBV9 and J usage is TRBJ1-4, with D hard to call. The germline V gene has CDR1 SGDLS and CDR2 YYNGEE. The CDR3 contains 15 residues. Trimming took 0 bases from V and 8 from J, leaving 14 bases between them. CDR3 coding DNA: TGTGCCAGCAGCGTAGAACCCACACAGAACGAAAAACTGTTTTTT. As protein: CASSVEPTQNEKLFF.

This clone came up a few times. The identical CDR3 is also encoded by other nucleotide sequences in the sample. The chain links TRBV9 to TRBJ1-4; D perhaps matches TRBD1 (5 bases). Trimming shortened V by 0 bases and J by 5 bases, and 11 bases separated the two germline ends. The CDR3 has 15 residues. Germline CDR1 is SGDLS and CDR2 is YYNGEE. The CDR3 DNA reads as TGTGCCAGCAGCGTAGGGGGACGGAGAAATGAAAAACTGTTTTTT. Its protein product is CASSVGGRRNEKLFF.

V is TRBV28 and J is TRBJ2-4; D unresolved. Trimming took 6 bases from V and 7 from J, leaving 16 bases between them. Germline V gene sequence: CDR1 MDHEN, CDR2 SYDVKM. This CDR3 has 14 amino acids. The CDR3 DNA sequence: TGTGCCAGCAGACTTGGCGGTGTAGTGAACATTCAGTACTTC. Amino acid sequence: CASRLGGVVNIQYF. The variable domain in full, with the rest retrieved from reference TRBV28 and TRBJ2-4, is DVKVTQSSRYLVKRTGEKVFLECVQDMDHENMFWYRQDPGLGLRLIYFSYDVKMKEKGDIPEGYSVSREKKERFSLILESASTNQTSMYLCASRLGGVVNIQYFGAGTRLSVL.

The chain couples TRBV4-2 to TRBJ2-1; 10 bases agree with TRBD2. The ends lost 0 bases at V and 2 bases at J; junction bases unmatched: 10. The germline V gene encodes CDR1 LGHNA and CDR2 YNFKEQ. The CDR3 spans 19 residues. The CDR3, as DNA: TGTGCCAGCAGCCAAGATTCGGTAGCGGGAGGTGGGACCTACAATGAGCAGTTCTTC. Translating gives CASSQDSVAGGGTYNEQFF.

CDR3 in amino acids: CASSPIGQSYTDTQYF. Written as DNA, the CDR3 is TGTGCCAGCAGCCCCATTGGACAGAGTTACACAGATACGCAGTATTTT. This chain links TRBV28 with TRBJ2-3; D possibly corresponds to TRBD1 (6 bases). From germline, CDR1 is MDHEN and CDR2 SYDVKM. This CDR3 is 16 amino acids long. V was trimmed by 6 bases and J by 2 bases, leaving 18 bases between them.